Reported below is one TCR beta chain. The specificity of this receptor is unknown. Per-base qualities were not stored, and no clone one base away is much larger. Using the deep immunoSEQ assay, multiplex PCR amplified TCR CDR3 regions from genomic DNA. For each cell subset, the extracted genomic DNA was distributed evenly across all wells of several immunoSEQ 96-well plates, and each plate served as one replicate. For sorted subsets, around 0.2 ug genomic DNA, equal to 30,000 or so T cell genomes, was loaded into each replicate PCR. The purified libraries were quantified using a Qubit 3.0 fluorometer, sized with a Bioanalyzer 2100, and then quantified again using the KAPA Library Quantification kit. A separate single-read 150-cycle Illumina NextSeq 550 flow cell was used to sequence each immunoSEQ 96-well plate. The study's own analysis went as follows. The immunoSEQ output contained only junctional sequences without quality scores, so filtering could not match that applied to full-length reads. Sequences were annotated with PyIR, a Python wrapper for IgBLAST v1.9, using IMGT germline references to assign V/J genes and CDR3. Reads were filtered out if the reads had weak V/J assignments (E-value above 1e-6), no CDR3, stop codons, out-of-frame junctions, or ambiguous translated residues. V3J clonotypes were defined as sequences sharing an identical inferred V gene, J gene, and CDR3 amino acid sequence. Percentage overlap between repertoires was computed as shared unique clonotypes divided by the size of the smaller repertoire. Three approaches were used to assess repertoire richness: RTK rarefaction, the Chao1 estimator, and Recon v2.1 estimates of unobserved clonotypes. OLGA was used to compute generation probabilities for all TCRbeta clonotypes that the gDNA method yielded from several donors. The immuneACCESS repertoire file appears here via TCRdb, limited to in-frame rearrangements. These files lack a portion of the clones; in checked studies, under half of the deficit traces to unresolved V genes, and the cause of the others is not known. From that table come the V and J calls and clone size; the DNA was used to work out D and trimming. For this sample the table gives fewer than 850,000 clones, of which 72% were detected only once. Together, the top ten hold 1.8% of the sample.

This specimen belongs to a study of shared clonotypes between healthy human individuals (TCRdb year 2020). About the study as a whole: A few men and a couple of women, aged 18 to 49 years, made up the cohort. Per donor, leukapheresis produced somewhere between about 0.9 and 10 billion PBMCs. To increase sequencing depth and limit assay-specific biases, different laboratories used diverse techniques to prepare libraries and sequence TCR repertoires. The study deeply sequenced blood TCR repertoires of about five healthy adults to estimate repertoire size and the extent of clonotype sharing between individuals. Per donor, three plates each were used for CD4 naive and CD4 memory, two for CD8 naive, and one for CD8 memory. The investigation overall reported the following: Only blood was sampled, and tissue TCR repertoires likely differ from those in blood. When four donors were compared, the shared fraction of clonotypes was about 5.2% for naive CD4, 3.5% to 4% for naive CD8, 2% to 2.5% for memory CD4, and roughly 0.43% for memory CD8. Naive subsets generally had larger estimated clonotype richness than memory subsets did. Pairwise subsampling indicated that sequencing depth was expected to affect the degree of clonotype sharing among donors. The genetic and exposure-history diversity represented was limited by the small number of donors. Rarefaction of sorted-subset datasets indicated incomplete sequencing despite the large sequencing depth. Compared with non-shared clonotypes, clonotypes shared by all four sorted-subset donors had higher generation probabilities.

Donors were healthy HIV-negative adults with no recently reported acute infections or vaccinations. Every donor was a Caucasian adult living in Nashville, Tennessee, USA. CD4+ T cells were enriched through magnetic negative selection, after which naive cells were positively selected on CD45RA and the remaining negative fraction served as the memory subset. Blood was obtained by leukapheresis, after which PBMCs were separated by Ficoll-Histopaque density gradient centrifugation and cryopreserved in liquid nitrogen vapor phase. Purity and quantity of every magnetically sorted T cell population were checked by analytical flow cytometry. Genomic DNA was isolated from each sorted fraction and quantified by UV absorbance on a Nanodrop 2000c. The CDR3 holds 14 amino acids from the cysteine to the phenylalanine. CDR3 DNA only is kept here, 42 bases in frame from base 1. CDR1 and CDR2 (SGHTS, YDEGEE) derive from the germline V gene. The V and J ends are trimmed by 0 bases and 0 bases, leaving 6 bases between them.

Material for sequencing was memory CD4+ T cells sorted from blood. In the paper's terms, the cell subset or site label means: CD45RA-negative fraction. This chain joins TRBV5-8 to TRBJ1-1; the D gene identity is not certain. The clonotype was recovered from a woman in her twenties or thirties in good health. The nucleotide sequence reads as follows: TGTGCCAGCAGCTTGGAAGGGATGAACACTGAAGCTTTCTTT. It is translated as CASSLEGMNTEAFF.